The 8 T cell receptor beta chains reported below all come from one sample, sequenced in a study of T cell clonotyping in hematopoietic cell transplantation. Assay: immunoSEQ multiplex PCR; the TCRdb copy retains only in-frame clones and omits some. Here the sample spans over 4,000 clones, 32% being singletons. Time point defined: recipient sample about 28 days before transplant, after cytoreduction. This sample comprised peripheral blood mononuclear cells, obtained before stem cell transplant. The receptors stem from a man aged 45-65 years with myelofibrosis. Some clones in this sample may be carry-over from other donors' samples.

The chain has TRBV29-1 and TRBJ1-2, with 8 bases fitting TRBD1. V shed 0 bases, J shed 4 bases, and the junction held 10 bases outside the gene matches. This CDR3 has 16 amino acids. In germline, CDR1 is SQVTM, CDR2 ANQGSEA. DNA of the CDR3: TGCAGCGTTGAAGACGGAGGGCAGGGGGCAATCTATGGCTACACCTTC. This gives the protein CSVEDGGQGAIYGYTF.

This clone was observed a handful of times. CDR3 loop: CSVGRGKGQYF. The DNA for the CDR3 is TGCAGCGTTGGACGGGGGAAAGGGCAGTACTTC. This chain joins TRBV29-1 and TRBJ2-7; a weak D match, TRBD2 (6 bases). The CDR3 sequence is 11 residues long. Germline V gives CDR1 SQVTM, CDR2 ANQGSEA. The germline V and J ends were trimmed by 4 bases and 9 bases, with 13 bases remaining between them.

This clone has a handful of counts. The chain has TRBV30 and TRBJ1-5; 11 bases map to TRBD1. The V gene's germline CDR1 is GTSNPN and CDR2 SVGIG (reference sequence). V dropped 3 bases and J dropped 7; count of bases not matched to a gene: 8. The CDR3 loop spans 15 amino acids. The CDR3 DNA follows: TGTGCCTGGAGGGCCGGGACAGGGGGTAGACAGCCCCAGCATTTT. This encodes CAWRAGTGGRQPQHF.

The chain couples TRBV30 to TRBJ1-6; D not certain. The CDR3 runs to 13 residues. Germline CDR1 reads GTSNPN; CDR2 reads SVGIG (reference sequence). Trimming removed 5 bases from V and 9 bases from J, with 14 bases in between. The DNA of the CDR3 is TGTGCCTGGGATTCGAGACCGGGTTCACCCCTCCACTTT. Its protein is CAWDSRPGSPLHF.

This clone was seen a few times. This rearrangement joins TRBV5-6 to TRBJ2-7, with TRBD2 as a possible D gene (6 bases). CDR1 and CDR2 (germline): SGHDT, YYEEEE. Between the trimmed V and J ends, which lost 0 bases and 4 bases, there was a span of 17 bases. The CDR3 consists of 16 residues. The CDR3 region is CASSLGYGSMTYEQYF. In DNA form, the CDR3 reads TGTGCCAGCAGCTTGGGATACGGGAGTATGACATACGAGCAGTACTTC.

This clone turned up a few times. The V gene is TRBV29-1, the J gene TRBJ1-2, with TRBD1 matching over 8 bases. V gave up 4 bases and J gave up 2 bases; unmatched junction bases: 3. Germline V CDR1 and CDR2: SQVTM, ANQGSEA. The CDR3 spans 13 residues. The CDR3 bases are TGCAGCGTTGGAAACAGGGGGAACTATGGCTACACCTTC. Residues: CSVGNRGNYGYTF.

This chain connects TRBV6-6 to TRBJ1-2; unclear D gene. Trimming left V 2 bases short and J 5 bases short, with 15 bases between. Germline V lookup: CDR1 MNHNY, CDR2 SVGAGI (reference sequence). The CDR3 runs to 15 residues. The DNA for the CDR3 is TGTGCCAGCAGTTACACCCGGCCGGGTGGTTATGGCTACACCTTC. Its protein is CASSYTRPGGYGYTF.

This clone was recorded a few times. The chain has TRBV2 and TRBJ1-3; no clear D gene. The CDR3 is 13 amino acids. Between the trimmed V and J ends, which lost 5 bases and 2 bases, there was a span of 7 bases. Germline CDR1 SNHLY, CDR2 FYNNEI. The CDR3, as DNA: TGTGCCAGCAGTATGAGGACTGGAAACACCATATATTTT. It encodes CASSMRTGNTIYF.